Shown below are 8 T cell receptor beta chains from a single sample sequenced in a study of control samples from healthy donors and cancer patients. Sequencing was performed with immunoSEQ multiplex PCR; in TCRdb, only in-frame clones are kept and a portion is missing. The sample holds fewer than 70,000 clones, about 93% seen once. The source material was blood. These receptors originate from a man aged 25 to 45 in good health.

The rearrangement joins TRBV7-3 to TRBJ1-4; D remains ambiguous. There are 15 residues in the CDR3. Per the germline V gene, CDR1 is SGHTA and CDR2 is FQGTGA. V lost 5 bases and J lost 0, with 10 bases in between. The CDR3 DNA reads TGTGCCAGCAGCCCTACGGGAGCAACTAATGAAAAACTGTTTTTT. It yields the protein CASSPTGATNEKLFF.

This clone was recorded a few times. J is TRBJ1-6 and V is TRBV21-1; the table's D call of TRBD1 was not tested on the DNA. TRBV21-1 is a pseudogene locus. This CDR3 region has 16 residues. The CDR3 DNA reads as TGTGCCAGCAGCCATATAAACAGGGGCGATAATTCACCCCTCCACTTT. This encodes CASSHINRGDNSPLHF.

V is TRBV30 and J is TRBJ1-1; no clear D. The CDR3 is 14 amino acids. Germline CDR1 and CDR2: GTSNPN and SVGIG (reference sequence). Trimming took 4 bases from V and 0 from J, leaving 12 bases between them. CDR3 region: CAWTSVGLNTEAFF. For the CDR3, the DNA is TGTGCCTGGACCAGTGTGGGGTTGAACACTGAAGCTTTCTTT.

The CDR3 region is CASSFFAGGGLAGDRYEQYF. CDR3 bases: TGTGCCAGCAGCTTCTTCGCGGGGGGCGGACTAGCGGGAGATCGGTACGAGCAGTACTTC. The chain is built from TRBV7-8 and TRBJ2-7, with 13 bases fitting TRBD2. The CDR3 contains 20 residues. Germline CDR1 SGHVS, CDR2 FQNEAQ. The V segment lost 3 bases and the J segment 4 bases; nucleotides outside the gene matches: 18.

The V and J genes are TRBV10-1 and TRBJ1-5; D may be TRBD1 (5 bases). The germline V and J ends were trimmed by 3 bases and 4 bases, with 31 bases remaining between them. Germline lookup yields CDR1 WNHNN and CDR2 SYGVQD (reference sequence). This CDR3 region has 21 residues. CDR3 region: CASSERARPMGDGGKNQPQHF. CDR3 DNA: TGCGCCAGCAGTGAACGAGCACGGCCGATGGGGGACGGAGGTAAAAATCAGCCCCAGCATTTT.

This chain joins TRBV6-5 and TRBJ2-3; D unresolved. This CDR3 region has 13 residues. Germline CDR1 is MNHEY and CDR2 is SVGAGI. V was shortened by 2 bases and J by 4 bases, with 7 bases between the two germline ends. The CDR3 region is CASSYNLADTQYF. The CDR3 DNA reads TGTGCCAGCAGTTACAACCTCGCAGATACGCAGTATTTT.

V usage is TRBV7-9 and J usage is TRBJ1-4; D is unclear. The CDR3 extends over 14 amino acids. Germline V gene lookup returns CDR1 SEHNR and CDR2 FQNEAQ (reference sequence). V shed 2 bases and J shed 0 bases, with 4 bases lying between them. CDR3 DNA sequence: TGTGCCAGCAGCTTATTAGCAACTAATGAAAAACTGTTTTTT. It translates to CASSLLATNEKLFF.

The chain employs TRBV7-2 and TRBJ2-1; no clear D. Germline CDR1 and CDR2: SGHTA and FQGNSA. The length of the CDR3 is 13 residues. V was pared by 1 base and J by 6 bases, with 7 bases between. For the CDR3, the DNA is TGTGCCAGCAGCTTAGTCAAGTTCAATGAGCAGTTCTTC. Its protein product is CASSLVKFNEQFF.